The T cell receptor beta chain described here comes from a study of CXCR3-negative and CXCR3-positive naive CD8 T cells. Germline loops: CDR1 DFQATT, CDR2 SNEGSKA (reference sequence). The CDR3 contains 13 residues. Via 5' RACE with UMI labels, TRB cDNA libraries were prepared. TCRdb reworked the 5' RACE reads into one entry per CDR3 protein, no DNA. The sample holds under 85,000 distinct CDR3 sequences. Study-level findings and limits: More hydrophobic TRB CDR3s occurred in CXCR3-positive than in CXCR3-negative naive cells. Naive CXCR3-positive and CXCR3-negative cells shared TRBV-TRBJ usage; memory cells diverged.

Note on this clonotype: The antigen remains unidentified.

By phenotype, naive CD8+ T cells were CD45RO-CCR7+CD27+CD95-. The sequenced material came from naive CXCR3+ CD8+ T cells from blood. Specified subset: CD45RO-CCR7+CD27+CD95- naive CD8+ T cells expressing CXCR3 (TNR3+). This receptor was identified in a human donor in good health. Some clones in this sample may be carry-over from other donors' samples. V usage is TRBV20-1 and J usage is TRBJ2-1; no DNA is available, so the TRBD1 call from TCRdb remains unchecked. CDR3 amino acids: CSANPSDSQEQFF.